Sequencing of this TCR beta chain was carried out in a study of identical twins. This clonotype was seen a handful of times. Carrying unique molecular identifiers, the cDNA also gained a universal primer site through template switching. TCRdb re-derived calls from the 5' RACE reads in MiXCR, one entry per CDR3 protein. Here the sample spans hundreds of thousands of distinct CDR3 sequences, approximately 8% being singletons. The CDR3 has 16 residues. CDR1 and CDR2 from the germline V gene are SGDLS and YYNGEE. Trimming at V came to 1 base and at J to 0 bases, leaving 4 bases not matched to a gene. The data also belong to a second study, concerning yellow fever vaccine responses in identical twins.

The sample taken for sequencing was memory (CD45RO+) T cells sorted from blood. The source is a woman aged 18 to 35 in good health. This chain connects TRBV9 to TRBJ2-1; 7 nucleotides agree with TRBD2. As DNA, the CDR3 is TGTGCCAGCAGCGTATGGCGGGGGAGCTCCTACAATGAGCAGTTCTTC. This gives the protein CASSVWRGSSYNEQFF.